This T cell receptor beta chain emerged from a study of cytomegalovirus exposure and HLA in healthy donors. At the level of the study: Of the donors genotyped, several hundred in all, over 80% fell in the Caucasian-associated ancestry cluster.

Germline assignment: CDR1 MRHNA and CDR2 SNTAGT. The CDR3 totals 13 residues. Trimming stripped 6 bases from V and 3 bases from J, with 11 bases between. Study-level points and caveats: When analyzed later, a missense DCLRE1C variant was found to be linked to TCR beta V- and J-gene trimming. A list of approximately 160 TCR beta chains associated with cytomegalovirus was given. As immune exposure information, only CMV serostatus was available.

Details on this clone: The antigen is unknown.

PCR involved 60 Vbeta and 13 Jbeta primers. The data were produced by immunoSEQ multiplex PCR, yet TCRdb's version contains in-frame clones alone and is incomplete. The table lists 150,000 to 200,000 clones. V gene TRBV6-4 combines with J gene TRBJ1-1; D call uncertain. The sequenced sample consisted of PBMCs. This receptor was taken from a woman aged 60-75 years in good health and CMV-seronegative. The CDR3 reads CASSIDIDTEAFF. As DNA, the CDR3 is TGTGCCAGCAGCATTGACATAGACACTGAAGCTTTCTTT.